Listed here is a single T cell receptor (beta chain). These data belong to a study of control samples from healthy donors and cancer patients. The CDR3 length is 15 residues. V shed 4 bases and J shed 2 bases, with 11 bases lying between them. Germline V CDR1 and CDR2: LNHDA, SQIVND (reference sequence). This table comes from immunoSEQ multiplex PCR, and its TCRdb copy is limited to in-frame clones, with some not included. This repertoire shows some 200,000 clones, roughly 91% found once; its top ten account for over 1.2%. The receptor's source is a woman in her thirties in good health. V usage is TRBV19 and J usage is TRBJ2-2; a possible D gene is TRBD1 (6 bases). The sample consisted of blood. CDR3 sequence reads: CASSTPGDNTGELFF. CDR3 nucleotide sequence: TGTGCCAGTAGTACCCCAGGGGATAACACCGGGGAGCTGTTTTTT.